The rows below give T cell receptor beta chains drawn from one sample of a study of blood T cell repertoires in COVID-19. The data were produced by immunoSEQ multiplex PCR, yet TCRdb's version contains in-frame clones alone and is incomplete. The sample includes hundreds of thousands of clones, nearly 90% of them seen just once. The material sequenced was PBMCs or T cells enriched from blood (not recorded which). The origin of the receptors is a woman between 18 and 29 years old who had been exposed to COVID-19. Both conserved end residues are part of each CDR3. Fields, in order: D gene, V gene, clone size, J gene, CDR3 DNA, CDR3 protein. A D gene is named only where the DNA matches it firmly. Expanded clones get a size class; other rows say once, few or many, or leave the size out.

D: .
V: TRBV5-1
size: .
J: TRBJ1-1
DNA: TGCGCCAGCAGCCCTAGTATCGGGGGGGGTCCCAACACTGAAGCTTTCTTT
CDR3: CASSPSIGGGPNTEAFF

D: TRBD1
V: TRBV30
size: .
J: TRBJ1-5
DNA: TGTGCCTGGAGTCCCCGGACAGGGGGATTATCAGAGCCCCAGCATTTT
CDR3: CAWSPRTGGLSEPQHF

D: TRBD2
V: TRBV4-2
size: once
J: TRBJ2-1
DNA: TGTGCCAGCAGCCAAGAACTAGCGGGAGCCTACAATGAGCAGTTCTTC
CDR3: CASSQELAGAYNEQFF

D: TRBD1
V: TRBV7-2
size: .
J: TRBJ1-2
DNA: TGTGCCAGCAGCACCGGCGGGACAGGGGGAGTTTATGGCTACACCTTC
CDR3: CASSTGGTGGVYGYTF

D: TRBD1
V: TRBV27
size: .
J: TRBJ2-7
DNA: TGTGCCAGCAGTCCAAACAGGGGGCAGTTTTCCGAGCAGTACTTC
CDR3: CASSPNRGQFSEQYF

D: .
V: TRBV4-3
size: .
J: TRBJ2-4
DNA: TGCGCCAGCAGCCAAGAAGGACAGGGAGGGGACATTCAGTACTTC
CDR3: CASSQEGQGGDIQYF

D: .
V: TRBV30
size: few
J: TRBJ1-5
DNA: TGTGCCTGGAGTGTAAAGCCTGTCCATCGCGGCAATCAGCCCCAGCATTTT
CDR3: CAWSVKPVHRGNQPQHF

D: .
V: TRBV6-5
size: .
J: TRBJ1-1
DNA: TGTGCCAGCAGTCGGACGACAGGTAACACTGAAGCTTTCTTT
CDR3: CASSRTTGNTEAFF

D: .
V: TRBV24-1
size: .
J: TRBJ2-7
DNA: TGTGCGGGCAGAACCCCCTACGAGCAGTACTTC
CDR3: CAGRTPYEQYF

D: TRBD1
V: TRBV10-3
size: .
J: TRBJ1-1
DNA: TGTGCCATCAGTGAAGGGTCAGGGGGACGCGGCACTGAAGCTTTCTTT
CDR3: CAISEGSGGRGTEAFF

D: .
V: TRBV19
size: .
J: TRBJ1-1
DNA: TGTGCCAGTAACTGGGGCGGAGGGAGCACTGAAGCTTTCTTT
CDR3: CASNWGGGSTEAFF

D: .
V: TRBV4-3
size: .
J: TRBJ2-7
DNA: TGCGCCAGCAGCCAAGATTCGGGGGTAGGGGTCTACGAGCAGTACTTC
CDR3: CASSQDSGVGVYEQYF

D: .
V: TRBV7-2
size: .
J: TRBJ2-7
DNA: TGTGCCAGCAGCTTTTCCGGGACAAACATACTCGAGCAGTACTTC
CDR3: CASSFSGTNILEQYF

D: TRBD1
V: TRBV27
size: .
J: TRBJ2-3
DNA: TGTGCCAGCAGACAGGGGGCTAGCACAGATACGCAGTATTTT
CDR3: CASRQGASTDTQYF

D: .
V: TRBV5-1
size: .
J: TRBJ2-2
DNA: TGCGCCAGCAGCTTGACAGGGCCAGAGGAGCTGTTTTTT
CDR3: CASSLTGPEELFF

D: .
V: TRBV19
size: .
J: TRBJ2-7
DNA: TGTGCCAGTAGTATATTTATGTTGGGCAGGGGAAAGCCCTACGAGCAGTACTTC
CDR3: CASSIFMLGRGKPYEQYF

D: .
V: TRBV6-2/TRBV6-3
size: .
J: TRBJ2-7
DNA: TGTGCCAGCAGCCAGAGGGACTGGATCTACGAGCAGTACTTC
CDR3: CASSQRDWIYEQYF

D: TRBD1
V: TRBV4-3
size: few
J: TRBJ2-2
DNA: TGCGCCAGCAGCCAGGAGACAGGGGGAGGGGGAACCGGGGAGCTGTTTTTT
CDR3: CASSQETGGGGTGELFF

D: .
V: TRBV2
size: .
J: TRBJ2-3
DNA: TGTGCCGAGCGCCCAGGGTACACAGATACGCAGTATTTT
CDR3: CAERPGYTDTQYF

D: .
V: TRBV6-6
size: .
J: TRBJ1-5
DNA: TGTGCCAGCAGTCAGGGAAGGGGCACAGACCTCAATCAGCCCCAGCATTTT
CDR3: CASSQGRGTDLNQPQHF

D: .
V: TRBV30
size: .
J: TRBJ1-5
DNA: TGTGCCTGGAGTGTACTGGGCCTTTCGCCCCAGCATTTT
CDR3: CAWSVLGLSPQHF

D: .
V: TRBV6-5
size: .
J: TRBJ1-2
DNA: TGTGCCAGCAGTTACACAGGACCCTATGGCTACACCTTC
CDR3: CASSYTGPYGYTF

D: .
V: TRBV6-2/TRBV6-3
size: .
J: TRBJ2-2
DNA: TGTGCCAGCAGTTACGGGGGGACTAACACCGGGGAGCTGTTTTTT
CDR3: CASSYGGTNTGELFF